The TCR beta chain under discussion was sequenced for a study of OX40 agonist ivuxolimab in advanced cancers. Patients had blood sampled at baseline and again on cycle 4 day 1 and cycle 7 day 1. Only in-frame clones appear in the TCRdb table, and some are missing; sequencing was by immunoSEQ multiplex PCR. The table has tens of thousands of clones, around nine tenths seen once. This CDR3 region has 20 residues. CDR1 and CDR2 from the germline V gene are LNHDA and SQIVND (reference sequence). Trimming took off 5 bases at V and 5 bases at J, with 33 bases between the two ends. In its sample, this clone was seen once.

The specimen comprised CD4+ or CD8+ T cells sorted from blood, sampled in a trial of the OX40 agonist ivuxolimab. The rearrangement uses TRBV19 and TRBJ2-5; D gene ambiguous. This sequence originates from an adult with an advanced solid tumor such as melanoma, head and neck, liver or kidney cancer. For the CDR3, the DNA is TGTGCCAGTAGTCCTCCCCGCTCCCAACCCATCCCTCCACCGAGGGAGACCCAGTACTTC. Its translation is CASSPPRSQPIPPPRETQYF.